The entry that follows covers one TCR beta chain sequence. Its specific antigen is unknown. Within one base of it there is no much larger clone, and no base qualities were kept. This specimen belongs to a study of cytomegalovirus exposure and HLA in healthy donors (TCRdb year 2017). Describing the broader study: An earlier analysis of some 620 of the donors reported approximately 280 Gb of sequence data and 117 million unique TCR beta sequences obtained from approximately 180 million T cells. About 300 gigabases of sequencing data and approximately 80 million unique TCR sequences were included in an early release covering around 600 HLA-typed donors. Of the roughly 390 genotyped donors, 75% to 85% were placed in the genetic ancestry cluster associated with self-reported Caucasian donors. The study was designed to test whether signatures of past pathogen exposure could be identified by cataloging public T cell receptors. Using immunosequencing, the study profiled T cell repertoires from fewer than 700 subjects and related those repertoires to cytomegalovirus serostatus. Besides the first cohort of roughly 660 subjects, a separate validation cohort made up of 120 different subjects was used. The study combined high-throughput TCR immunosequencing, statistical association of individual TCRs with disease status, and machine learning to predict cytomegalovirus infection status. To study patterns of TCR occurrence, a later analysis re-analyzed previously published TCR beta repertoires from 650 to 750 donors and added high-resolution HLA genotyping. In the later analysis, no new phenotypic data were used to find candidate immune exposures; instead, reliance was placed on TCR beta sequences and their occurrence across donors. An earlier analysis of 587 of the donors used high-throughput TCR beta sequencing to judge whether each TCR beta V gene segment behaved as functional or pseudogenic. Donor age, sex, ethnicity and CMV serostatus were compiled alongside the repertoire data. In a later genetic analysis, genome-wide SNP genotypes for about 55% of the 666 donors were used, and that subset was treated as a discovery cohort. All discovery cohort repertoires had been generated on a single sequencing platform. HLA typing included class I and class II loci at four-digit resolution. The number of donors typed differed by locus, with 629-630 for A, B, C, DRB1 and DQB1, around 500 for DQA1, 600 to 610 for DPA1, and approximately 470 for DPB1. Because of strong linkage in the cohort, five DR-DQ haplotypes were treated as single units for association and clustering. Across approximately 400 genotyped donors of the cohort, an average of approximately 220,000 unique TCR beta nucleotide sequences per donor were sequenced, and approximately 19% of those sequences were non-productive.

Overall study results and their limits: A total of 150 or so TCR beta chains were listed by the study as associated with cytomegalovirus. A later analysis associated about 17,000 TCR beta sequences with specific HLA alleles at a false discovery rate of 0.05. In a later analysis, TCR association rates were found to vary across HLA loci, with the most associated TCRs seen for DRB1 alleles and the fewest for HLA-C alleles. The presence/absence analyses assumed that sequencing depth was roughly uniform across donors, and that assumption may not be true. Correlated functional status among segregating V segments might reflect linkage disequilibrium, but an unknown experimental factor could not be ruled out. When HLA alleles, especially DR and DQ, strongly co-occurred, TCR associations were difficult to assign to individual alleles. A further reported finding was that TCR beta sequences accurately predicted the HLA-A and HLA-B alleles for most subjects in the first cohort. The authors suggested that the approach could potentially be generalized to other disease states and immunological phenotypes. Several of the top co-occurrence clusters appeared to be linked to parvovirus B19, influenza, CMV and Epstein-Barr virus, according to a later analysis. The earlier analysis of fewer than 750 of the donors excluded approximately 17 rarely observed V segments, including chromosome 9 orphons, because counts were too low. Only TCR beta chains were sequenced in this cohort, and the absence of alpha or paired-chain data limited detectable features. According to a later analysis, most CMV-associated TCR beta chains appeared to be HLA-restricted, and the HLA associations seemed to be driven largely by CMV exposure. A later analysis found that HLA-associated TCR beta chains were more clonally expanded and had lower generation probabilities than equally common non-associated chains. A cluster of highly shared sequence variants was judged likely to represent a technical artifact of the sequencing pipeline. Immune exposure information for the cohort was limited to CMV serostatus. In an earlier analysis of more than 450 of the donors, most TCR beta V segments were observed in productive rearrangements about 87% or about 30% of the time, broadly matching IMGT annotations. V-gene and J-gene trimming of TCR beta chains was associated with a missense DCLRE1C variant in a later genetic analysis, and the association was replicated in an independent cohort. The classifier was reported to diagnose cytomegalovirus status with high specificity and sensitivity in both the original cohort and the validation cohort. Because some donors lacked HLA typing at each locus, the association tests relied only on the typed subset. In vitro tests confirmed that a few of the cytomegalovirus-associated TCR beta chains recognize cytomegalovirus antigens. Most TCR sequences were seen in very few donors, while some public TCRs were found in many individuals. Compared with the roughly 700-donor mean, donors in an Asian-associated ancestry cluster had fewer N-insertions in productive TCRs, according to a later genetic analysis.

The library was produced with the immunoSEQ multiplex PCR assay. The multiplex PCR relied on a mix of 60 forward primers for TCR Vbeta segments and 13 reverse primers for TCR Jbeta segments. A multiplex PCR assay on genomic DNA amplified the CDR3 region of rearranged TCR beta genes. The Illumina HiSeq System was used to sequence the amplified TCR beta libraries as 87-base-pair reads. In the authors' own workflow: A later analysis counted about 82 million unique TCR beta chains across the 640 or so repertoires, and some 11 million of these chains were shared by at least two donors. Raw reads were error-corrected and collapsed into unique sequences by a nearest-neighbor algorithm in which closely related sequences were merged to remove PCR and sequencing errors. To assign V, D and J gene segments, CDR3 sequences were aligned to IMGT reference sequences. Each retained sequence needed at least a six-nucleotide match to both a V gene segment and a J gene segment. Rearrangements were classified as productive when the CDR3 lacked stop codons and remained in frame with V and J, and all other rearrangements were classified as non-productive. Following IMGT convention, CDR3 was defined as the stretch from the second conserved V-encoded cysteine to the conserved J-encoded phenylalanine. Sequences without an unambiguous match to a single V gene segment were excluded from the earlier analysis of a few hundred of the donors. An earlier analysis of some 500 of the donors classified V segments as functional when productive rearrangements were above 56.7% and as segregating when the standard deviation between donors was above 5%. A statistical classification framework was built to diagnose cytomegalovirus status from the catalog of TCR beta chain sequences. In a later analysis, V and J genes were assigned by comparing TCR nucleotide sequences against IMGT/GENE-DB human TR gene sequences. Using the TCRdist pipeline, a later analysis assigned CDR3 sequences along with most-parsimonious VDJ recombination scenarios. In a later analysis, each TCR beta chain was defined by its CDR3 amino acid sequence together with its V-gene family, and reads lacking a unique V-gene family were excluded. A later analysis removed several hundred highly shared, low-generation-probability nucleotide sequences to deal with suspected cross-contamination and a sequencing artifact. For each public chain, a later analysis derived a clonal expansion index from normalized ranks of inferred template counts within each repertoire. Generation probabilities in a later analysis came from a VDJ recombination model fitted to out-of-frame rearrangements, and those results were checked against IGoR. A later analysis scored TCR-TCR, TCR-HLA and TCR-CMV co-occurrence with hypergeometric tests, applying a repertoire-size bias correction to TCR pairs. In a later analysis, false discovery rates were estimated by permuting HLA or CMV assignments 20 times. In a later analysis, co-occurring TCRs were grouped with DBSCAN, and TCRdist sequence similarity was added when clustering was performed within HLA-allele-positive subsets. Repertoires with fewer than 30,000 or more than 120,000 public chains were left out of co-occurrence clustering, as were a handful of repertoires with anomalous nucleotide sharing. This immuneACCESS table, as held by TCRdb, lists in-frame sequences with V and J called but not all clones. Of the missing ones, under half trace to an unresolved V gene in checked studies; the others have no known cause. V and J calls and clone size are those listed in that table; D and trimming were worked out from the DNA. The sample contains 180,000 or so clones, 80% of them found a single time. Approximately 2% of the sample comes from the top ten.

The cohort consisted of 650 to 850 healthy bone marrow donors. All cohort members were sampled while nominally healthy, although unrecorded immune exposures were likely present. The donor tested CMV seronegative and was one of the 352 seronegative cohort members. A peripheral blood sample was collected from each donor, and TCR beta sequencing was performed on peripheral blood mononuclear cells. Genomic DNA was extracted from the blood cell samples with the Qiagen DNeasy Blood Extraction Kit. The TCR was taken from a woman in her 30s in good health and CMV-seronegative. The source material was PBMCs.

In nucleotide form, the sequence is TGCGCCAGCAGCCAAACGACTAGCGGTAGCACAGATACGCAGTATTTT. It encodes CASSQTTSGSTDTQYF. The chain was built from TRBV5-1 and TRBJ2-3, with TRBD2 identical over 9 junction bases. V is cut back by 4 bases and J by 0 bases, with 6 bases in the junction unmatched. The CDR3 measures 16 amino acids from cysteine to phenylalanine. Here the CDR3 DNA is all that survives: 48 bases in frame from base 1. The germline V gene yields SGHRS for CDR1 and YFSETQ for CDR2. The variable domain in full, with residues beyond the CDR3 obtained from the reference TRBV5-1 and TRBJ2-3 genes, is KAGVTQTPRYLIKTRGQQVTLSCSPISGHRSVSWYQQTPGQGLQFLFEYFSETQRNKGNFPGRFSGRQFSNSRSEMNVSTLELGDSALYLCASSQTTSGSTDTQYFGPGTRLTVL.